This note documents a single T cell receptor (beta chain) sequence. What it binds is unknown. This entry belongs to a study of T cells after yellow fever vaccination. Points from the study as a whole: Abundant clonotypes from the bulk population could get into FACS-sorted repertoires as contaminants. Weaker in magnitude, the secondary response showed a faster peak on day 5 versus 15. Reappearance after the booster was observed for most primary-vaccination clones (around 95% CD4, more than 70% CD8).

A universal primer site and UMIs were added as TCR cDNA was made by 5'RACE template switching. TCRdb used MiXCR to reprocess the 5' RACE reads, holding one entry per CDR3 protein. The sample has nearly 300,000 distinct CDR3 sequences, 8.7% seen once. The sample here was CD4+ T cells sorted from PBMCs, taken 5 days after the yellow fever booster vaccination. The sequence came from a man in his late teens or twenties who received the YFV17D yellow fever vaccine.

CDR3 sequence reads: CASSLPGDKYGYTF. The CDR3 coding sequence is TGTGCCAGCAGCTTACCCGGGGATAAGTATGGCTACACCTTC. The rearrangement uses TRBV7-9 and TRBJ1-2; D is uncertain. The V end was cut by 2 bases, the J end by 5 bases, with 12 bases between. Looked up from germline, CDR1 is SEHNR and CDR2 is FQNEAQ (reference sequence). The CDR3 totals 14 residues.